This is a list of T cell receptor beta chains from one sample in a study of T cell responses to AZD1222 COVID-19 vaccine. Repertoires were generated with immunoSEQ multiplex PCR, while TCRdb's copy carries only in-frame clones and drops some. This sample has around 130,000 clones; roughly 86% occur once, and the top ten carry 10% to 15%. The input for sequencing was peripheral blood, taken on day 0 of AZD1222 vaccination. The receptors shown here come from an adult in good health. Both conserved end residues are part of each CDR3. Fields, in order: D gene, clone size, V gene, J gene, CDR3 protein, CDR3 DNA. The D gene is left open where the match is weak. Rows give clone size only sometimes, using once, few, many, or a class for an expanded clone.

d_gene: NA
abundance: NA
v_gene: TRBV7-3
j_gene: TRBJ2-6
CDR3aa: CASSLTVTGANVLTF
CDR3nt: TGTGCCAGCAGCTTGACAGTAACTGGGGCCAACGTCCTGACTTTC

d_gene: NA
abundance: NA
v_gene: TRBV7-9
j_gene: TRBJ2-2
CDR3aa: CASSPRGGATGELFF
CDR3nt: TGTGCCAGCAGCCCCAGGGGGGGCGCCACCGGGGAGCTGTTTTTT

d_gene: TRBD1
abundance: NA
v_gene: TRBV28
j_gene: TRBJ1-4
CDR3aa: CASSTPGQGVEKLFF
CDR3nt: TGTGCCAGCAGTACCCCGGGACAGGGGGTTGAAAAACTGTTTTTT

d_gene: TRBD1
abundance: few
v_gene: TRBV5-1
j_gene: TRBJ1-5
CDR3aa: CASSLGGQTHQPQHF
CDR3nt: TGCGCCAGCAGCTTGGGGGGACAGACCCATCAGCCCCAGCATTTT

d_gene: NA
abundance: NA
v_gene: TRBV29-1
j_gene: TRBJ1-2
CDR3aa: CSVEDFASNYGYTF
CDR3nt: TGCAGCGTTGAAGATTTCGCCAGTAACTATGGCTACACCTTC

d_gene: TRBD1
abundance: NA
v_gene: TRBV11-2
j_gene: TRBJ1-1
CDR3aa: CASSLATGGNTEAFF
CDR3nt: TGTGCCAGCAGCTTAGCTACAGGGGGGAACACTGAAGCTTTCTTT

d_gene: NA
abundance: once
v_gene: TRBV2
j_gene: TRBJ1-1
CDR3aa: CASKKEQLTTEAFF
CDR3nt: TGTGCCAGCAAGAAAGAACAGCTTACCACTGAAGCTTTCTTT

d_gene: NA
abundance: NA
v_gene: TRBV5-8
j_gene: TRBJ1-6
CDR3aa: CASSFPGNNSPLHF
CDR3nt: TGTGCCAGCAGCTTTCCAGGGAATAATTCACCCCTCCACTTT

d_gene: NA
abundance: NA
v_gene: TRBV19
j_gene: TRBJ1-5
CDR3aa: CASSPGPNNQPQHF
CDR3nt: TGTGCCAGTAGTCCGGGACCGAACAATCAGCCCCAGCATTTT

d_gene: NA
abundance: NA
v_gene: TRBV7-2
j_gene: TRBJ1-2
CDR3aa: CASNGMGNYGYTF
CDR3nt: TGTGCCAGCAATGGGATGGGCAACTATGGCTACACCTTC

d_gene: NA
abundance: few
v_gene: TRBV6-5
j_gene: TRBJ1-1
CDR3aa: CASSYSGGENTEAFF
CDR3nt: TGTGCCAGCAGTTACTCTGGGGGCGAGAACACTGAAGCTTTCTTT

d_gene: TRBD2
abundance: NA
v_gene: TRBV18
j_gene: TRBJ2-7
CDR3aa: CASSLKVAGSYEQYF
CDR3nt: TGTGCCAGCTCCCTCAAGGTAGCGGGGTCCTACGAGCAGTACTTC

d_gene: NA
abundance: many
v_gene: TRBV6-2/TRBV6-3
j_gene: TRBJ1-2
CDR3aa: CASSWEGYGYTF
CDR3nt: TGTGCCAGCAGTTGGGAAGGGTATGGCTACACCTTC

d_gene: NA
abundance: NA
v_gene: TRBV9
j_gene: TRBJ2-7
CDR3aa: CASSVDPQNDEQYF
CDR3nt: TGTGCCAGCAGCGTAGATCCGCAGAACGACGAGCAGTACTTC

d_gene: NA
abundance: NA
v_gene: TRBV19
j_gene: TRBJ2-7
CDR3aa: CASSMSPTGYEQYF
CDR3nt: TGTGCCAGTAGTATGAGTCCGACAGGCTACGAGCAGTACTTC

d_gene: NA
abundance: NA
v_gene: TRBV10-3
j_gene: TRBJ1-2
CDR3aa: CAISVSDDGGYTF
CDR3nt: TGTGCCATCAGTGTCTCAGACGATGGTGGCTACACCTTC

d_gene: TRBD1
abundance: few
v_gene: TRBV7-2
j_gene: TRBJ1-2
CDR3aa: CASSLQGAAYGYTF
CDR3nt: TGTGCCAGCAGTCTACAGGGGGCGGCATATGGCTACACCTTC

d_gene: TRBD1
abundance: NA
v_gene: TRBV27
j_gene: TRBJ1-5
CDR3aa: CASSSGQGSSNQPQHF
CDR3nt: TGTGCCAGCAGTTCGGGACAGGGGTCTAGCAATCAGCCCCAGCATTTT

d_gene: NA
abundance: NA
v_gene: TRBV6-5
j_gene: TRBJ2-5
CDR3aa: CASSLDTKETQYF
CDR3nt: TGTGCCAGCAGCTTGGACACAAAAGAGACCCAGTACTTC

d_gene: NA
abundance: few
v_gene: TRBV20-1
j_gene: TRBJ1-4
CDR3aa: CSASTMGTRFQSTNEKLFF
CDR3nt: TGCAGTGCTAGTACTATGGGGACACGGTTTCAATCAACTAATGAAAAACTGTTTTTT

d_gene: TRBD2
abundance: NA
v_gene: TRBV4-1
j_gene: TRBJ2-2
CDR3aa: CASSQGLAGNGELFF
CDR3nt: TGCGCCAGCAGCCAAGGACTAGCGGGGAACGGGGAGCTGTTTTTT

d_gene: NA
abundance: NA
v_gene: TRBV4-1
j_gene: TRBJ2-3
CDR3aa: CASSQAAPGVLTDTQYF
CDR3nt: TGCGCCAGCAGCCAAGCTGCGCCGGGAGTTCTCACAGATACGCAGTATTTT

d_gene: NA
abundance: NA
v_gene: TRBV9
j_gene: TRBJ1-1
CDR3aa: CASRRGGMNTEAFF
CDR3nt: TGTGCCAGCAGGCGAGGGGGTATGAACACTGAAGCTTTCTTT

d_gene: NA
abundance: NA
v_gene: TRBV5-1
j_gene: TRBJ2-7
CDR3aa: CASSFTGTTYEQYF
CDR3nt: TGCGCCAGCAGCTTTACAGGAACAACCTACGAGCAGTACTTC

d_gene: NA
abundance: many
v_gene: TRBV18
j_gene: TRBJ2-7
CDR3aa: CASSLGAQTYEQYF
CDR3nt: TGTGCCAGCTCACTTGGGGCTCAGACCTACGAGCAGTACTTC

d_gene: TRBD1
abundance: NA
v_gene: TRBV5-1
j_gene: TRBJ1-4
CDR3aa: CASSWMGQTNEKLFF
CDR3nt: TGCGCCAGCAGCTGGATGGGACAGACTAATGAAAAACTGTTTTTT

d_gene: NA
abundance: NA
v_gene: TRBV5-1
j_gene: TRBJ1-1
CDR3aa: CASSLTTGTEAFF
CDR3nt: TGCGCCAGCAGCTTGACGACGGGCACTGAAGCTTTCTTT

d_gene: TRBD2
abundance: NA
v_gene: TRBV7-8
j_gene: TRBJ2-7
CDR3aa: CASSLKRERPYEQYF
CDR3nt: TGTGCCAGCAGCCTTAAGCGGGAGCGACCCTACGAGCAGTACTTC

d_gene: NA
abundance: NA
v_gene: TRBV6-5
j_gene: TRBJ1-5
CDR3aa: CASSYSYQGNQPQHF
CDR3nt: TGTGCCAGCAGTTACTCGTACCAGGGAAATCAGCCCCAGCATTTT

d_gene: TRBD1
abundance: NA
v_gene: TRBV9
j_gene: TRBJ1-2
CDR3aa: CASSMTGGSSYGYTF
CDR3nt: TGTGCCAGCAGCATGACAGGGGGCTCGAGCTATGGCTACACCTTC

d_gene: NA
abundance: NA
v_gene: TRBV7-8
j_gene: TRBJ2-3
CDR3aa: CASSIRTGRLLGTDTQYF
CDR3nt: TGTGCCAGCAGCATAAGGACTGGACGGCTTCTCGGCACAGATACGCAGTATTTT

d_gene: NA
abundance: NA
v_gene: TRBV6-6
j_gene: TRBJ2-3
CDR3aa: CASSYQQGMDTQYF
CDR3nt: TGTGCCAGCAGTTACCAGCAGGGGATGGATACGCAGTATTTT

d_gene: NA
abundance: NA
v_gene: TRBV27
j_gene: TRBJ1-6
CDR3aa: CASSLKAGGVNSPLHF
CDR3nt: TGTGCCAGCAGTTTAAAGGCGGGCGGGGTTAATTCACCCCTCCACTTT

d_gene: NA
abundance: NA
v_gene: TRBV7-9
j_gene: TRBJ2-1
CDR3aa: CASTFNWGDEQFF
CDR3nt: TGTGCCAGCACATTCAACTGGGGGGATGAGCAGTTCTTC

d_gene: TRBD1
abundance: NA
v_gene: TRBV2
j_gene: TRBJ1-2
CDR3aa: CAARTGGNYGYTF
CDR3nt: TGTGCCGCCCGGACAGGGGGAAACTATGGCTACACCTTC

d_gene: NA
abundance: NA
v_gene: TRBV10-3
j_gene: TRBJ1-1
CDR3aa: CAISDGNTEAFF
CDR3nt: TGTGCCATCAGTGACGGCAACACTGAAGCTTTCTTT

d_gene: NA
abundance: NA
v_gene: TRBV5-6
j_gene: TRBJ2-7
CDR3aa: CASSLGFVSYEQYF
CDR3nt: TGTGCCAGCAGCTTGGGTTTTGTTTCCTACGAGCAGTACTTC

d_gene: NA
abundance: NA
v_gene: TRBV18
j_gene: TRBJ2-3
CDR3aa: CASSPGGEDTQYF
CDR3nt: TGTGCCAGCTCACCAGGGGGCGAAGATACGCAGTATTTT

d_gene: NA
abundance: NA
v_gene: TRBV2
j_gene: TRBJ2-7
CDR3aa: CASSEQGPYEQYF
CDR3nt: TGTGCCAGCAGTGAACAGGGACCCTACGAGCAGTACTTC

d_gene: TRBD1
abundance: NA
v_gene: TRBV11-2
j_gene: TRBJ2-3
CDR3aa: CASSQRTGLSDTQYF
CDR3nt: TGTGCCAGCAGCCAGCGGACAGGGCTCTCAGATACGCAGTATTTT

d_gene: TRBD1
abundance: NA
v_gene: TRBV5-1
j_gene: TRBJ2-7
CDR3aa: CASSSATGGAYEQYF
CDR3nt: TGCGCCAGCAGCTCCGCTACAGGGGGCGCATACGAGCAGTACTTC

d_gene: TRBD2
abundance: once
v_gene: TRBV4-3
j_gene: TRBJ2-5
CDR3aa: CASSQDWRTSGAWGETQYF
CDR3nt: TGCGCCAGCAGCCAAGATTGGCGGACTAGCGGCGCTTGGGGGGAGACCCAGTACTTC

d_gene: TRBD1
abundance: NA
v_gene: TRBV5-4
j_gene: TRBJ1-1
CDR3aa: CASSDWTGGNTEAFF
CDR3nt: TGTGCCAGCAGCGACTGGACAGGGGGCAACACTGAAGCTTTCTTT

d_gene: NA
abundance: NA
v_gene: TRBV4-3
j_gene: TRBJ1-3
CDR3aa: CASSQGPELGNTIYF
CDR3nt: TGCGCCAGCAGCCAAGGTCCGGAACTGGGAAACACCATATATTTT